The T cell receptor beta chain under discussion was sequenced for a study of cytomegalovirus exposure and HLA in healthy donors. Trimming stripped 1 base from V and 2 bases from J, with 8 bases between. This CDR3 is 14 amino acids long. The germline CDR1 and CDR2 sequences are SGHVS and FQNEAQ. Primers included in the PCR were 60 Vbeta and 13 Jbeta primers. Repertoires were generated with immunoSEQ multiplex PCR, while TCRdb's copy carries only in-frame clones and drops some. The sample shows 150,000 to 200,000 clones, about four fifths of them seen only once. The receptor's source is a girl aged 10-17 years in good health and CMV-seropositive. The gene calls are TRBV7-8 and TRBJ1-2; the D is unclear. The specimen was PBMCs. The CDR3 DNA reads TGTGCCAGCAGCTTAGTCCGGTCAAACTATGGCTACACCTTC. Its translation is CASSLVRSNYGYTF.